A selection of T cell receptor beta chains follows, all from one sample in a study of T cell responses to AZD1222 COVID-19 vaccine. Data came from immunoSEQ multiplex PCR; TCRdb stores just in-frame clones and leaves some out. The sample consists of fewer than 150,000 clones, 90% of them appearing once. The sequencing here drew on peripheral blood, taken on day 0 of AZD1222 vaccination. These receptors were obtained from an adult in good health. The CDR3 runs from the conserved cysteine through the conserved F or W. A D gene is named only where the DNA matches it firmly. Part of the rows lack a size; the others show once, few, many or a class for expanded clones.

j_gene: TRBJ2-3
abundance: .
d_gene: .
v_gene: TRBV27
CDR3aa: CASSSRLIPRTDTQYF
CDR3nt: TGTGCCAGCAGTTCTCGACTGATTCCGCGCACAGATACGCAGTATTTT

j_gene: TRBJ2-2
abundance: once
d_gene: .
v_gene: TRBV7-9
CDR3aa: CASSPRLGWTGELFF
CDR3nt: TGTGCCAGCAGCCCGCGACTAGGGTGGACCGGGGAGCTGTTTTTT

j_gene: TRBJ2-3
abundance: .
d_gene: TRBD2
v_gene: TRBV15
CDR3aa: CATSPRLAGGTDTQYF
CDR3nt: TGTGCCACCAGCCCTCGACTAGCGGGAGGTACAGATACGCAGTATTTT

j_gene: TRBJ2-7
abundance: .
d_gene: TRBD2
v_gene: TRBV3-1/TRBV3-2
CDR3aa: CASSQGLAGPYEQYF
CDR3nt: TGTGCCAGCAGCCAAGGGTTAGCGGGGCCCTACGAGCAGTACTTC

j_gene: TRBJ1-2
abundance: .
d_gene: TRBD1
v_gene: TRBV7-2
CDR3aa: CASSLTTGAAGGYTF
CDR3nt: TGTGCCAGCAGCTTAACAACAGGGGCAGCCGGGGGCTACACCTTC

j_gene: TRBJ2-7
abundance: .
d_gene: TRBD2
v_gene: TRBV4-3
CDR3aa: CASSQFAGGGSYEQYF
CDR3nt: TGCGCCAGCAGCCAGTTCGCGGGAGGAGGCTCCTACGAGCAGTACTTC

j_gene: TRBJ2-2
abundance: .
d_gene: TRBD2
v_gene: TRBV4-2
CDR3aa: CASSQEGGGARGGELFF
CDR3nt: TGTGCCAGCAGCCAAGAAGGCGGGGGTGCCCGGGGCGGGGAGCTGTTTTTT

j_gene: TRBJ1-2
abundance: .
d_gene: .
v_gene: TRBV4-1
CDR3aa: CASSQEGFRADSNYGYTF
CDR3nt: TGCGCCAGCAGCCAAGAGGGGTTCCGGGCAGACTCTAACTATGGCTACACCTTC

j_gene: TRBJ2-1
abundance: .
d_gene: TRBD1
v_gene: TRBV24-1
CDR3aa: CATSDITTGTGGLPAIYNEQFF
CDR3nt: TGTGCCACCAGTGATATAACGACCGGGACAGGGGGCCTACCAGCTATCTACAATGAGCAGTTCTTC

j_gene: TRBJ2-3
abundance: .
d_gene: TRBD1
v_gene: TRBV3-1/TRBV3-2
CDR3aa: CASSLRGGTGTDTQYF
CDR3nt: TGTGCCAGCAGCCTAAGGGGTGGGACAGGCACAGATACGCAGTATTTT

j_gene: TRBJ2-5
abundance: .
d_gene: TRBD1
v_gene: TRBV15
CDR3aa: CATSTGTVQETQYF
CDR3nt: TGTGCCACCAGCACAGGGACAGTCCAAGAGACCCAGTACTTC

j_gene: TRBJ2-1
abundance: .
d_gene: .
v_gene: TRBV9
CDR3aa: CASSVVNSMGYNEQFF
CDR3nt: TGTGCCAGCAGCGTAGTCAATAGTATGGGTTACAATGAGCAGTTCTTC

j_gene: TRBJ2-7
abundance: .
d_gene: .
v_gene: TRBV30
CDR3aa: CAWSTSSYEQYF
CDR3nt: TGTGCCTGGAGCACTAGCTCCTACGAGCAGTACTTC

j_gene: TRBJ2-3
abundance: .
d_gene: TRBD2
v_gene: TRBV2
CDR3aa: CASSTHSGGVTDTQYF
CDR3nt: TGTGCCAGCAGTACCCATAGCGGGGGGGTTACAGATACGCAGTATTTT

j_gene: TRBJ1-6
abundance: few
d_gene: .
v_gene: TRBV2
CDR3aa: CASSDGAGSYNSPLHF
CDR3nt: TGTGCCAGCAGTGACGGGGCAGGCTCCTATAATTCACCCCTCCACTTT

j_gene: TRBJ2-3
abundance: .
d_gene: TRBD2
v_gene: TRBV5-5
CDR3aa: CASSLGAGVTDTQYF
CDR3nt: TGTGCCAGCAGCTTGGGAGCGGGAGTCACAGATACGCAGTATTTT

j_gene: TRBJ2-3
abundance: .
d_gene: TRBD1
v_gene: TRBV27
CDR3aa: CASSSTGQGTDTQYF
CDR3nt: TGTGCCAGCAGTTCAACAGGACAGGGCACAGATACGCAGTATTTT

j_gene: TRBJ2-7
abundance: .
d_gene: .
v_gene: TRBV5-1
CDR3aa: CASSLAIVGQGAVEAYF
CDR3nt: .

j_gene: TRBJ1-6
abundance: .
d_gene: .
v_gene: TRBV5-5
CDR3aa: CASSLMVDSPLHF
CDR3nt: TGTGCCAGCAGCTTAATGGTAGATTCACCCCTCCACTTT

j_gene: TRBJ1-4
abundance: .
d_gene: TRBD1
v_gene: TRBV6-1
CDR3aa: CASSVIFGQGNEKLFF
CDR3nt: TGTGCCAGCAGTGTTATATTTGGACAGGGGAATGAAAAACTGTTTTTT

j_gene: TRBJ2-3
abundance: .
d_gene: .
v_gene: TRBV5-4
CDR3aa: CASSETGGTDTQYF
CDR3nt: TGTGCCAGCAGCGAGACAGGCGGCACGGATACGCAGTATTTT

j_gene: TRBJ1-4
abundance: .
d_gene: TRBD1
v_gene: TRBV30
CDR3aa: CAWSFGQGHEKLFF
CDR3nt: TGTGCCTGGAGTTTTGGACAGGGGCACGAAAAACTGTTTTTT

j_gene: TRBJ2-1
abundance: .
d_gene: TRBD2
v_gene: TRBV3-1/TRBV3-2
CDR3aa: CASSQWGGGSNEQFF
CDR3nt: TGTGCCAGCAGCCAGTGGGGCGGGGGGAGCAATGAGCAGTTCTTC

j_gene: TRBJ1-4
abundance: .
d_gene: .
v_gene: TRBV18
CDR3aa: CASSPEQGTNEKLFF
CDR3nt: TGTGCCAGCTCACCCGAACAGGGAACTAATGAAAAACTGTTTTTT

j_gene: TRBJ2-1
abundance: .
d_gene: .
v_gene: TRBV19
CDR3aa: CASRRGGAFKNEQFF
CDR3nt: TGTGCCAGCCGAAGAGGGGGGGCGTTTAAAAATGAGCAGTTCTTC

j_gene: TRBJ2-1
abundance: .
d_gene: .
v_gene: TRBV6-1
CDR3aa: CASSELSGGNNEQFF
CDR3nt: TGTGCCAGCAGTGAATTATCCGGGGGCAACAATGAGCAGTTCTTC

j_gene: TRBJ2-7
abundance: .
d_gene: .
v_gene: TRBV27
CDR3aa: CASSPRPSSLGAPNPHYEQYF
CDR3nt: TGTGCCAGCAGTCCCCGGCCCTCCTCACTCGGGGCCCCCAACCCCCACTACGAGCAGTACTTC